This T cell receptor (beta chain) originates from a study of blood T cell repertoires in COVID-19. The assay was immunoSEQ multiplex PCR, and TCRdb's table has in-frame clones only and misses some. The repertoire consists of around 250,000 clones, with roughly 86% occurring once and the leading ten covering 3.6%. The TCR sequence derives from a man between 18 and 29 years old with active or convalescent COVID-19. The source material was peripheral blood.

CDR3 region: CASSVNPSGGYEQYF. The CDR3, as DNA: TGTGCCAGCAGCGTAAATCCTAGCGGGGGTTACGAGCAGTACTTC. The chain recombines TRBV9 with TRBJ2-7; 10 bases fit TRBD2. Germline lookup yields CDR1 SGDLS and CDR2 YYNGEE. V was clipped by 1 base and J by 4 bases; unmatched bases: 5. The CDR3 contains 15 residues.